Listed below are T cell receptor beta chains from one sample, sequenced in a study of blood T cell repertoires in COVID-19. Clones were sequenced by immunoSEQ multiplex PCR, and TCRdb holds only the in-frame ones, with some missing. This sample has under 150,000 clones; 75% to 95% occur once, and the top ten carry roughly 2%. Sequenced material: peripheral blood. The receptors stem from a human donor with active COVID-19. The donor label of this sample is uncertain. CDR3s include the opening cysteine and the closing phenylalanine or tryptophan. The D gene is left open where the match is weak. Clone size appears in some rows only: once, few, many, or a class for an expanded clone.

CDR3nt: TGTGCCAGCACAAGACGGGGAGGTGCGGGGCCCCAGCATTTT; CDR3aa: CASTRRGGAGPQHF; d_gene: -; abundance: -; j_gene: TRBJ1-5; v_gene: TRBV2
CDR3nt: TGTGCCAGCAGGGGAGTCGGACAGGGGGCAGTAACGGCTTTCTTT; CDR3aa: CASRGVGQGAVTAFF; d_gene: TRBD1; abundance: -; j_gene: TRBJ1-1; v_gene: TRBV28
CDR3nt: TGTGCCAGCAGCTCGCAAGGGGGCCAGCCCCAGCATTTT; CDR3aa: CASSSQGGQPQHF; d_gene: TRBD1; abundance: -; j_gene: TRBJ1-5; v_gene: TRBV7-9
CDR3nt: TGTGCCAGCAGCGCTGGGGACAGGGGCTCGGCACCCCTCCACTTT; CDR3aa: CASSAGDRGSAPLHF; d_gene: TRBD1; abundance: -; j_gene: TRBJ1-6; v_gene: TRBV9
CDR3nt: TGTGCCAGCAGTTACGGGGCCACCGGGACAGGGGTTTACAATGAGCAGTTCTTC; CDR3aa: CASSYGATGTGVYNEQFF; d_gene: TRBD1; abundance: -; j_gene: TRBJ2-1; v_gene: TRBV6-2/TRBV6-3
CDR3nt: TGTGCCAGCAGCGGCGGGGGGGCTGGAGGGGAGCTGTTTTTT; CDR3aa: CASSGGGAGGELFF; d_gene: TRBD2; abundance: -; j_gene: TRBJ2-2; v_gene: TRBV5-4
CDR3nt: TGTGCCATCAGTGAGATTATTGGTTCAGGGGGGCACGAGCAGTACTTC; CDR3aa: CAISEIIGSGGHEQYF; d_gene: -; abundance: once; j_gene: TRBJ2-7; v_gene: TRBV10-3
CDR3nt: TGCAGTGCTAGTATAAAACTCCCCTCCTACGAGCAGTACTTC; CDR3aa: CSASIKLPSYEQYF; d_gene: -; abundance: once; j_gene: TRBJ2-7; v_gene: TRBV20-1
CDR3nt: TGTGCCAGCAGCTTTCAGAACCAAGAGACCCAGTACTTC; CDR3aa: CASSFQNQETQYF; d_gene: -; abundance: -; j_gene: TRBJ2-5; v_gene: TRBV11-3
CDR3nt: TGTGCCACCAGTGATTTGAGACAGCGTCCCAGTACGCAGTATTTT; CDR3aa: CATSDLRQRPSTQYF; d_gene: -; abundance: -; j_gene: TRBJ2-3; v_gene: TRBV24-1